This paragraph reports one T cell receptor (beta chain). Its antigen is not known. Repertoires were generated with immunoSEQ multiplex PCR, while TCRdb's copy carries only in-frame clones and drops some. The sample contains roughly 960 clones, 85% to 95% of which appear only once. Germline CDR1 is SGHAT and CDR2 is FQNNGV. This CDR3 contains 14 residues. The V gene end was trimmed by 7 bases and the J gene end by 5 bases; junction bases not matched to a gene: 9. The data belong to a study of graft-versus-host responses after intestinal transplantation. Looking at the study overall: Each transplant was multivisceral, liver-intestinal, or isolated intestinal. For around 3 years after anti-thymocyte globulin induction, all recipients took tacrolimus and steroids.

General study results and limits: Across patients carrying graft-donor T cell macrochimerism, allografts held high graft-versus-host to host-versus-graft clonal ratios. GvH clones turned up in recipient marrow; some had shown up first in ileum or blood.

The source of this sequence is a human patient who received an intestinal transplant, so some T cells may come from the graft donor. This chain links TRBV11-2 with TRBJ2-7, with TRBD1 matching over 9 bases. This material consisted of PBMCs, taken 9 days after transplant. Written as DNA, the CDR3 is TGTGCCAGCACCGCCGGGACAGGGATCGACGAGCAGTACTTC. Its protein is CASTAGTGIDEQYF.